The table lists the clone carrying this T cell receptor beta chain with a few counts. Antigen specificity is unknown. This specimen belongs to a study of post-analysis software for immune sequencing data. Regarding the study as a whole: Versus controls, multiple sclerosis patients showed significantly lower diversity (normalized Chao1). Relative to controls, patients had five TRBV segments at higher frequency, with TRBV5-6, TRBV5-1 and TRBV20-1 among these.

Unique molecular identifiers were built into the TCR beta cDNA libraries. TCRdb used MiXCR to reprocess the PCR reads, holding one entry per CDR3 protein. This sample has just over 250,000 distinct CDR3 sequences, with roughly a third found just once. Trimming cost V 7 bases and J 2 bases; bases outside gene matches: 3. There are 13 residues in the CDR3. This sequence originates from a girl between 5 and 17 years old with multiple sclerosis. The sample comprised blood. V gene TRBV12-3 or TRBV12-4 combines with J gene TRBJ2-5, with 8 bases matching TRBD2. CDR3 loop: CASTPSGQETQYF. CDR3 DNA: TGTGCCAGCACCCCTAGCGGGCAAGAGACCCAGTACTTC.